This TCR beta chain was found in a study of blood T cell repertoires in COVID-19. Study-level information: Sites across the United States, Italy and Spain contributed samples from acute and convalescent COVID-19. Nucleic acid was either cDNA or gDNA, and it came from T cells, B-cell-depleted T cells, or PBMCs.

Participants were aged roughly 18 to 90 years, lived in 20 to 30 US areas, and enrolled virtually. Per the original methods: How many nucleated cells were present was estimated from reference gene primer amplification. Some clones are missing from TCRdb's copy, which holds only in-frame ones; the method was immunoSEQ multiplex PCR. That table supplies the V and J calls and clone size; D and trimming were determined from the DNA. The table has around 200,000 clones, around 86% seen once; the top ten hold less than 4.5%. The CDR3 spans 14 residues. CDR1 and CDR2 (germline): LNHDA, SQIVND (reference sequence). V was clipped by 1 base and J by 3 bases, with 7 bases between them.

Sequencing was done on a sample of PBMCs or T cells enriched from blood (not recorded which). This TCR was sampled from a woman in her thirties or forties with acute COVID-19. The chain links TRBV19 to TRBJ1-5; no clear D gene. Here the CDR3 DNA reads TGTGCCAGTAGTATAGGAAGAGACAATCAGCCCCAGCATTTT. Residues: CASSIGRDNQPQHF. Variable domain in full (rest from reference TRBV19 and TRBJ1-5): DGGITQSPKYLFRKEGQNVTLSCEQNLNHDAMYWYRQDPGQGLRLIYYSQIVNDFQKGDIAEGYSVSREKKESFPLTVTSAQKNPTAFYLCASSIGRDNQPQHFGDGTRLSIL.